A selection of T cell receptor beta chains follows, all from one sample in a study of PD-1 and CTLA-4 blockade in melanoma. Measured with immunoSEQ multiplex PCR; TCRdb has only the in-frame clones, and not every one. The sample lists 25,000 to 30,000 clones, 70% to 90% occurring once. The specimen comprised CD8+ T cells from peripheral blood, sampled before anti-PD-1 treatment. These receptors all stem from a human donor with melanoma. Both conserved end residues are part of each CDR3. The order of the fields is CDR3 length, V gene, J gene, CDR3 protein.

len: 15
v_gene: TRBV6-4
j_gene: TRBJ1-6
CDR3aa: CASSDSTGNNSPLHF

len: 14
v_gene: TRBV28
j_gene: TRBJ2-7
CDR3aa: CASSSSDSHYEQYF

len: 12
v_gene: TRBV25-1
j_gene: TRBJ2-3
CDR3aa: CASSLLQDTQYF

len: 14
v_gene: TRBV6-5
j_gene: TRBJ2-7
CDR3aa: CASRGTSGTYEQYF

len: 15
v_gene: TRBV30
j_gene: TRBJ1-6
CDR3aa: CAWSEQGIESSPLHF

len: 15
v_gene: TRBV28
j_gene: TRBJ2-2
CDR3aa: CASSTPTRNTGELFF

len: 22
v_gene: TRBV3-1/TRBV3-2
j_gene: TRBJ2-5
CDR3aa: CASSPETDDGTVPGIFQETQYF

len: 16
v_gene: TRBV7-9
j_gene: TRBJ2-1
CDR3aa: CASSPRQGHDYNEQFF

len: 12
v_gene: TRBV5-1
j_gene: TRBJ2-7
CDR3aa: CASSPGLYEQYF

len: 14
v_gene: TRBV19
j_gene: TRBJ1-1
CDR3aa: CASSISGSGTEAFF

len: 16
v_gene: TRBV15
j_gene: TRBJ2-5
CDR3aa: CATSSRTSGIQETQYF

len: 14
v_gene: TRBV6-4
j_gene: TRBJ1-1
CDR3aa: CASSETPENTEAFF

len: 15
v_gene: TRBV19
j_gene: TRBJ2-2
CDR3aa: CASREGIRDTGELFF

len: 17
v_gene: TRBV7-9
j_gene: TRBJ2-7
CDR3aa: CASSPTTGTSGAYEQYF

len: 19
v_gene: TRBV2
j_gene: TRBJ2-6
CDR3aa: CATSEKEGVSSSGANVLTF

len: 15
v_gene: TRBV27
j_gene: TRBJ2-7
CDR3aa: CASSTGASGTYEQYF

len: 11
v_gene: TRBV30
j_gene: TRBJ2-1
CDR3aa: CAWNGGNEQFF

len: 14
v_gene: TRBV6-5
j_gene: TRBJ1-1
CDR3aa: CASTDRDTPTEAFF

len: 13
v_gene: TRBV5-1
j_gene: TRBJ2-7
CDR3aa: CASSPTESYEQYF

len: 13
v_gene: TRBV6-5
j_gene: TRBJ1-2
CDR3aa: CASSNTGDYGYTF

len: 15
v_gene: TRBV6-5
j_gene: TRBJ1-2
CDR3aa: CAIKLLGFVNYGYTF

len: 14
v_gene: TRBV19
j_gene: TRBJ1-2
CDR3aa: CASSIPEIYYGYTF

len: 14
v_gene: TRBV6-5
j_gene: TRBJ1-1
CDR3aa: CASSFRADATEAFF

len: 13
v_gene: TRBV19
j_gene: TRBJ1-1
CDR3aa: CASSIGGGTEAFF

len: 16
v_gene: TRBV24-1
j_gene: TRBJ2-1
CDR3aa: CATSEGGLAVYNEQFF

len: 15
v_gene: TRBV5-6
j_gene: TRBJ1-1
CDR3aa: CASSSVRDSNTEAFF

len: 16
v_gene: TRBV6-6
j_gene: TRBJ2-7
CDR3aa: CASSYSTSGGTYEQYF

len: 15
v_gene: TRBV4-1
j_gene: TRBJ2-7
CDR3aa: CASNPTPGTTYEQYF

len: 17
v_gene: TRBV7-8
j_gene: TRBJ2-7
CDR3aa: CASSGWTSGRAPYEQYF

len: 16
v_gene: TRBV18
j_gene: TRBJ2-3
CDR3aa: CASSPRPERDLDTQYF

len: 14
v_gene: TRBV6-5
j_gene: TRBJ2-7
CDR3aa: CASSYQAPPYEQYF

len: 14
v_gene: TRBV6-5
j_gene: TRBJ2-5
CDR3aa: CASSYRPAQETQYF

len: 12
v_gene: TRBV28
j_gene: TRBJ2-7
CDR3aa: CASTHPPGPTYF

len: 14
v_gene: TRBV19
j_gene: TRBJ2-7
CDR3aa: CASSSLGVDYEQYF

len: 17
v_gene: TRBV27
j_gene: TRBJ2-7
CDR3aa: CASSPPPGTGRLYEQYF

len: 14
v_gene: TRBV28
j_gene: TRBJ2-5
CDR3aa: CASSPDRPMETQYF

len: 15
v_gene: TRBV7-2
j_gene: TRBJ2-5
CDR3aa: CASSPSGGEQETQYF

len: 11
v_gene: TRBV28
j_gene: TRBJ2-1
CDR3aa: CASSYHNEQFF

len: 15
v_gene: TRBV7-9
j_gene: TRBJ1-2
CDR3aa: CASSLATTGNYGYTF

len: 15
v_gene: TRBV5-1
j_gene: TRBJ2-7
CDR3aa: CASSLNGGDGYEQYF

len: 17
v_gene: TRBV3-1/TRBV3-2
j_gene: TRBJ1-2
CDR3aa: CASSQKSPFRVDYGYTF

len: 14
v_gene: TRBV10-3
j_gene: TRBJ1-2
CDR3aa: CAISETQANYGYTF

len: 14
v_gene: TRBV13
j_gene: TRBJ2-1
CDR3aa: CASSPSEGGDEQFF

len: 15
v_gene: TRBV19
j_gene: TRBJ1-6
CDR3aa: CASSYEGQNNSPLHF

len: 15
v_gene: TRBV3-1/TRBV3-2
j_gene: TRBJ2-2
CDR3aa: CASSSGDVNTGELFF

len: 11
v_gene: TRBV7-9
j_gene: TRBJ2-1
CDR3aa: CASSFLNEQFF

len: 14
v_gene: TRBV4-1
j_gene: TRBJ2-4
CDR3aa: CASSQTSAKNIQYF

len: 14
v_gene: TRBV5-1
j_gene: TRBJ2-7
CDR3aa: CASSLGTGVYEQYF

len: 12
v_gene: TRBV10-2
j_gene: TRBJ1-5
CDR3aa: CASSPGDQPQHF

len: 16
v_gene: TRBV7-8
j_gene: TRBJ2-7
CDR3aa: CASSPYLRDLTYEQYF